Each of the 3 T cell receptor beta chains below was sequenced from the same sample in a study of T cell responses to AZD1222 COVID-19 vaccine. Repertoires were generated with immunoSEQ multiplex PCR, while TCRdb's copy carries only in-frame clones and drops some. The table records fewer than 150,000 clones, 90% of them present only once. The source material was peripheral blood, sampled on day 0 of AZD1222 vaccination. The receptors come from an adult in good health.

The CDR3 nucleotides read TGTGCCAGCAGCCGACAGGGTATCGCCTATGGCTACACCTTC. Translating it yields CASSRQGIAYGYTF. The chain combines TRBV27 with TRBJ1-2, with 7 bases that match TRBD1. Germline values: CDR1 MNHEY, CDR2 SMNVEV (reference sequence). The CDR3 loop spans 14 amino acids. The ends lost 6 bases at V and 4 bases at J; junction bases unmatched: 8.

The V and J genes are TRBV9 and TRBJ2-7; unclear D gene. The V and J ends lost 4 bases and 1 base respectively, with 9 bases between them. CDR1 is SGDLS and CDR2 is YYNGEE in the germline V gene. The CDR3 is 13 residues long. CDR3 protein: CASSLSGSYEQYF. In DNA, the CDR3 is TGTGCCAGCAGCCTCTCGGGTTCCTACGAGCAGTACTTC. Complete variable domain (other parts from reference TRBV9 and TRBJ2-7): DSGVTQTPKHLITATGQRVTLRCSPRSGDLSVYWYQQSLDQGLQFLIQYYNGEERAKGNILERFSAQQFPDLHSELNLSSLELGDSALYFCASSLSGSYEQYFGPGTRLTVT.

This chain connects TRBV1 to TRBJ1-4. TRBV1 counts as a pseudogene. There are 12 residues in the CDR3. CDR3 sequence (DNA): TGCACCAGCAGCCAAGGGACTGAAAAACTGTTTTTT. Translating gives CTSSQGTEKLFF.